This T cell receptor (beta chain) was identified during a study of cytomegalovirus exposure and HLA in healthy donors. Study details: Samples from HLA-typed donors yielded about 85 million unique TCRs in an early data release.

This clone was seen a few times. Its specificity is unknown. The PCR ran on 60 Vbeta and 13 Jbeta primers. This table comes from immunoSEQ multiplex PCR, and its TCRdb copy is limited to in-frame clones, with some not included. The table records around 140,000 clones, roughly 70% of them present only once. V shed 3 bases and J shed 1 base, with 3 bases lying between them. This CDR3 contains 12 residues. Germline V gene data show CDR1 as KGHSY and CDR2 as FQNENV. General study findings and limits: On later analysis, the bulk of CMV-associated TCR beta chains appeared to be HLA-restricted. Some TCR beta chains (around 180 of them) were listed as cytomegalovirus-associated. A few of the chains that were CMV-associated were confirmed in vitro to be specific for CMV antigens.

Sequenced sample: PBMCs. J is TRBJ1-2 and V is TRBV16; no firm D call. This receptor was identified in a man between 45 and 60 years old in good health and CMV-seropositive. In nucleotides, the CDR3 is TGTGCCAGCAGCCAGAGTAACTATGGCTACACCTTC. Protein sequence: CASSQSNYGYTF.